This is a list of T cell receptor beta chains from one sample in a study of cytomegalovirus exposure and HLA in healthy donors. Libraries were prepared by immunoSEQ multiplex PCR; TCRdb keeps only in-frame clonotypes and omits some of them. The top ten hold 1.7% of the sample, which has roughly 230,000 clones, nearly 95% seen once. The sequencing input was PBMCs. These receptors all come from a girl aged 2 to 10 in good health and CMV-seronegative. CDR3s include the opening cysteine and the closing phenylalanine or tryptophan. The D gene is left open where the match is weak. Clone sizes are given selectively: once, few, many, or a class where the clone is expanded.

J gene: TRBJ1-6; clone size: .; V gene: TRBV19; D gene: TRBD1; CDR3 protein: CASTTRDSPNSPLHF; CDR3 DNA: TGTGCCAGTACCACCCGGGACAGCCCTAATTCACCCCTCCACTTT
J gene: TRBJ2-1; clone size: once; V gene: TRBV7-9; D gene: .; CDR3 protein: CASSFLQTRGFGQFF; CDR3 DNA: TGTGCCAGCAGCTTCTTGCAGACTCGTGGATTTGGGCAGTTCTTC
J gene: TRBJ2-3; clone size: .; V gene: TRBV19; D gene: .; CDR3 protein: CASSPRTDTQYF; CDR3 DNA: TGTGCCAGTAGTCCTCGCACAGATACGCAGTATTTT
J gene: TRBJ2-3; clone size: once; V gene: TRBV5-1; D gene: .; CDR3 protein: CASSLVSRASDTQYF; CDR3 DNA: TGCGCCAGCAGCTTGGTTAGCAGAGCTTCGGATACGCAGTATTTT
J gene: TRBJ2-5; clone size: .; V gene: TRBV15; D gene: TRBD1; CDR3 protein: CATSSEKDRDRETQYF; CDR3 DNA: TGTGCCACCAGCAGCGAGAAGGACAGGGATCGAGAGACCCAGTACTTC
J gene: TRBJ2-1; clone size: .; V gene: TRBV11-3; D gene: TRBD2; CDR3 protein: CASSYRLAGLNEQFF; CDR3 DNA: TGTGCCAGCAGCTATCGACTAGCGGGGTTGAATGAGCAGTTCTTC
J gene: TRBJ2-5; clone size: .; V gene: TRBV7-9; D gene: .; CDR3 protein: CASQVLGSDQETQYF; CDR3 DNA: TGTGCCAGCCAGGTCCTTGGGTCGGACCAAGAGACCCAGTACTTC
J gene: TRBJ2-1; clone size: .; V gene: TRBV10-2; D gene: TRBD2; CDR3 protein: CASRVGGGAVNEQFF; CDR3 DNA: TGCGCCAGCAGGGTCGGCGGGGGGGCCGTCAATGAGCAGTTCTTC
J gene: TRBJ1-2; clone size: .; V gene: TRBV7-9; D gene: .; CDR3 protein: CASSLWSDGYTF; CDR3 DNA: TGTGCCAGCAGCTTATGGTCGGATGGCTACACCTTC
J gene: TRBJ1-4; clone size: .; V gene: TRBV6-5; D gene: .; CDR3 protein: CASSYQGWSEKLFF; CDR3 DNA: TGTGCCAGCAGTTACCAGGGTTGGAGTGAAAAACTGTTTTTT
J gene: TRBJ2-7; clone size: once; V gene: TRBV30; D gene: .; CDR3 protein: CAWSNRDFGSYEQYF; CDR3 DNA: TGTGCCTGGAGTAACCGGGACTTTGGCTCCTACGAGCAGTACTTC
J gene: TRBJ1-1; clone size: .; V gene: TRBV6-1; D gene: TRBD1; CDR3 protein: CASSVTGGEDTEAFF; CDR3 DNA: TGTGCCAGCAGTGTTACAGGGGGCGAGGACACTGAAGCTTTCTTT
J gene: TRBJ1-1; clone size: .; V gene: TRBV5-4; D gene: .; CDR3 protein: CASSLEWARGTEAFF; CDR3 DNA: TGTGCCAGCAGCTTGGAATGGGCCAGGGGCACTGAAGCTTTCTTT
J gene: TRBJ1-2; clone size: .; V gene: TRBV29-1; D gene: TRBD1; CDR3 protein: CSVGQGGYGYTF; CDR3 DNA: TGCAGCGTCGGACAGGGAGGATATGGCTACACCTTC
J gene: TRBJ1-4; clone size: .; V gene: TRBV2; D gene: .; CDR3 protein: CASRTGSNEKLFF; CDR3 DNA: TGTGCCAGCAGGACAGGTTCTAATGAAAAACTGTTTTTT
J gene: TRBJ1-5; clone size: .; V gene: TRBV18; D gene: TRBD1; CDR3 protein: CASSRDRGPSVPQHF; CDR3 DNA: TGTGCCAGCTCACGGGACAGGGGGCCGTCGGTGCCCCAGCATTTT
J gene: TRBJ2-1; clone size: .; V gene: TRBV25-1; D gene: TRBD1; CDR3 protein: CATGAGQGFDEQFF; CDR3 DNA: TGTGCCACCGGGGCAGGACAGGGGTTCGATGAGCAGTTCTTC
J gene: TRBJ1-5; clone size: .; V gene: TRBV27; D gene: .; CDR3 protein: CASSFWQNQPQHF; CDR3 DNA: TGTGCCAGCAGTTTTTGGCAGAATCAGCCCCAGCATTTT
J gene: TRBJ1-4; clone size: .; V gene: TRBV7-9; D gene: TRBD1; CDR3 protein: CASSERKGAGEKLFF; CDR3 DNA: TGTGCCAGCAGCGAAAGGAAGGGGGCCGGTGAAAAACTGTTTTTT